The 10 T cell receptor beta chains given below trace back to one sample, sequenced in a study of STAT5B mutations in CD4+ large granular lymphocyte leukemia. TCRdb keeps only in-frame clones here, not all; method: immunoSEQ multiplex PCR. The sample consists of 30,000 to 40,000 clones, about 91% of them appearing once. Sequenced sample: CD4+ T cells from blood buffy coats. Receptors were obtained from a human donor in good health.

J is TRBJ1-2 and V is TRBV6-6, with D unresolved. The V and J ends lost 7 bases and 8 bases respectively, with 11 bases between them. CDR3 size: 11 residues. Germline CDR1 MNHNY, CDR2 SVGAGI (reference sequence). The DNA of the CDR3 is TGTGCCAGCACCTTTGATAGCGGCTACACCTTC. This encodes CASTFDSGYTF.

CDR3 loop: CSASRAYEQYF. The DNA for the CDR3 is TGCAGTGCTAGTAGAGCATACGAGCAGTACTTC. The V gene is TRBV20-1, the J gene TRBJ2-7; D gene uncertain. V shed 3 bases and J shed 4 bases, with 7 bases lying between them. This CDR3 has 11 amino acids. CDR1 and CDR2 from the germline V gene are DFQATT and SNEGSKA (reference sequence).

The chain is built from TRBV7-9 and TRBJ2-1; 14 nucleotides align to TRBD2. After removal of 3 bases from V and 7 bases from J, the junction contained 11 bases not matched to a gene. Germline CDR1 is SEHNR and CDR2 is FQNEAQ (reference sequence). The CDR3 contains 18 residues. As DNA, the CDR3 is TGTGCCAGCAGCTTCCCGGGACTAGCGGGAGCGGGGCGAAATGAGCAGTTCTTC. Its protein product is CASSFPGLAGAGRNEQFF.

The chain employs TRBV29-1 and TRBJ1-1, with TRBD1 matching over 8 bases. Per germline, CDR1 SQVTM and CDR2 ANQGSEA. This CDR3 has 14 amino acids. Trimming cost V 4 bases and J 10 bases; bases outside gene matches: 14. The CDR3 sequence is CSVVERADRGAAFF. The DNA for the CDR3 is TGCAGCGTTGTGGAACGCGCCGACAGGGGAGCAGCTTTCTTT.

This clone came up once. The chain has TRBV29-1 and TRBJ2-3, with 8 bases that match TRBD2. This CDR3 is built from 13 residues. The V and J ends lost 7 bases and 3 bases, in that order; junction bases with no gene match: 6. Per germline, CDR1 SQVTM and CDR2 ANQGSEA. The CDR3, as DNA: TGCAGCGCCGGGGGGGCCAAGACAGATACGCAGTATTTT. Residues: CSAGGAKTDTQYF.

V gene TRBV4-3 combines with J gene TRBJ1-2, with a possible D match to TRBD1 (6 bases). This CDR3 has 16 amino acids. In germline, CDR1 is LGHNA, CDR2 YSLEER. Trimming took 0 bases from V and 0 from J, leaving 11 bases between them. In nucleotides, the CDR3 is TGCGCCAGCAGCCAAGAGCCCAGGGGTTCTAACTATGGCTACACCTTC. Protein product: CASSQEPRGSNYGYTF.

The rearrangement links TRBV9 to TRBJ2-6; D is unclear. The CDR3 has 19 residues. Germline CDR1 is SGDLS and CDR2 is YYNGEE. The V and J ends lost 0 bases and 0 bases respectively, with 16 bases between them. In DNA form, the CDR3 reads TGTGCCAGCAGCGTAGTAACAGAACGCCCTCTCTCTGGGGCCAACGTCCTGACTTTC. It encodes CASSVVTERPLSGANVLTF.

V usage is TRBV27 and J usage is TRBJ1-2, with 8 bases that match TRBD1. Losses at the gene ends were 3 bases for V and 5 bases for J; bases not matched to a gene: 2. Germline V lookup: CDR1 MNHEY, CDR2 SMNVEV (reference sequence). This CDR3 comprises 13 residues. The CDR3 reads CASSFRQGYGYTF. The CDR3 DNA reads as TGTGCCAGCAGTTTTCGACAGGGGTATGGCTACACCTTC.

The rearrangement uses TRBV30 and TRBJ1-2, with no clear D. V lost 0 bases and J 2 bases, leaving 7 bases between the germline ends. The CDR3 has 13 residues. The germline V gene encodes CDR1 GTSNPN and CDR2 SVGIG (reference sequence). CDR3 amino acids: CAWSVRRNYGYTF. The CDR3 nucleotides are TGTGCCTGGAGTGTAAGACGGAACTATGGCTACACCTTC.

The chain carries TRBV5-4 and TRBJ1-1; 8 positions agree with TRBD1. Germline V lookup: CDR1 SGHNT, CDR2 YYREEE (reference sequence). The V gene end was trimmed by 4 bases and the J gene end by 0 bases; junction bases not matched to a gene: 5. This CDR3 spans 15 amino acids. CDR3 bases: TGTGCCAGCAGCGCACGGACAGGGCTGAACACTGAAGCTTTCTTT. Amino acid sequence: CASSARTGLNTEAFF.